This is a list of T cell receptor beta chains from one sample in a study of blood T cell repertoires in COVID-19. Data came from immunoSEQ multiplex PCR; TCRdb stores just in-frame clones and leaves some out. The top ten hold 2.5% to 3% of the sample, which has 250,000 or so clones, roughly 90% seen once. Sequencing was performed on peripheral blood. These TCRs come from a woman in her thirties with active or convalescent COVID-19. CDR3s include the opening cysteine and the closing phenylalanine or tryptophan. The order of the fields is CDR3 protein, CDR3 DNA, clone size, V gene, J gene, D gene. The D gene is left open where the match is weak. Size tells how often a clone was seen (once, few, many) or the class of an expanded clone, and some rows leave it out.

CDR3 protein: CASSPRGGVNTEAFF; CDR3 DNA: TGTGCCAGCAGCCCCAGGGGAGGGGTGAACACTGAAGCTTTCTTT; clone size: .; V gene: TRBV9; J gene: TRBJ1-1; D gene: .
CDR3 protein: CASSQGRTGNTEAFF; CDR3 DNA: TGTGCCAGCAGCCAAGGCAGGACAGGCAACACTGAAGCTTTCTTT; clone size: .; V gene: TRBV4-2; J gene: TRBJ1-1; D gene: TRBD1
CDR3 protein: CASSPAGVRGNQPQHF; CDR3 DNA: TGTGCCAGCAGCCCAGCAGGGGTAAGGGGCAATCAGCCCCAGCATTTT; clone size: .; V gene: TRBV7-2; J gene: TRBJ1-5; D gene: .
CDR3 protein: CASTSQGANEKLFF; CDR3 DNA: TGCGCCAGTACCTCACAGGGGGCGAACGAAAAACTGTTTTTT; clone size: .; V gene: TRBV10-2; J gene: TRBJ1-4; D gene: TRBD1
CDR3 protein: CAISETSGGSGELFF; CDR3 DNA: TGTGCCATCAGTGAAACTAGCGGGGGATCCGGGGAGCTGTTTTTT; clone size: once; V gene: TRBV10-3; J gene: TRBJ2-2; D gene: TRBD2
CDR3 protein: CASSQDPGDRTYEQYF; CDR3 DNA: TGCGCCAGCAGCCAAGATCCCGGGGACAGGACCTACGAGCAGTACTTC; clone size: .; V gene: TRBV4-3; J gene: TRBJ2-7; D gene: TRBD1
CDR3 protein: CASSLGHNQPQHF; CDR3 DNA: TGCGCCAGCAGCTTGGGACACAATCAGCCCCAGCATTTT; clone size: .; V gene: TRBV5-1; J gene: TRBJ1-5; D gene: .
CDR3 protein: CASSVRDLYNSPLHF; CDR3 DNA: TGTGCCAGCAGCGTGCGGGACCTCTATAATTCACCCCTCCACTTT; clone size: .; V gene: TRBV5-5; J gene: TRBJ1-6; D gene: .
CDR3 protein: CASGLVRFQGGNTEAFF; CDR3 DNA: TGTGCTAGTGGTTTGGTAAGGTTCCAGGGGGGGAACACTGAAGCTTTCTTT; clone size: .; V gene: TRBV12-5; J gene: TRBJ1-1; D gene: TRBD1
CDR3 protein: CASSLGGQASYYEQYF; CDR3 DNA: TGTGCCAGCAGCTTAGGGGGACAGGCTTCCTACTACGAGCAGTACTTC; clone size: .; V gene: TRBV7-2; J gene: TRBJ2-7; D gene: TRBD1
CDR3 protein: CASSGTGRPLSNYGYTF; CDR3 DNA: TGTGCCAGCAGTGGGACAGGGAGGCCCTTATCTAACTATGGCTACACCTTC; clone size: .; V gene: TRBV28; J gene: TRBJ1-2; D gene: TRBD1
CDR3 protein: CASSFSQGEAFF; CDR3 DNA: TGTGCCAGCAGTTTTTCACAGGGTGAAGCTTTCTTT; clone size: .; V gene: TRBV12-3/TRBV12-4; J gene: TRBJ1-1; D gene: .
CDR3 protein: CASSYTGTFAGTQYF; CDR3 DNA: TGTGCCAGCAGTTACACTGGGACATTTGCCGGGACCCAGTACTTC; clone size: few; V gene: TRBV6-2/TRBV6-3; J gene: TRBJ2-5; D gene: .
CDR3 protein: CASSLEGGTQYF; CDR3 DNA: TGCGCCAGCAGCTTGGAAGGGGGTACGCAGTATTTT; clone size: .; V gene: TRBV5-1; J gene: TRBJ2-3; D gene: .
CDR3 protein: CATSSLGAYGYTF; CDR3 DNA: TGTGCCACCAGCTCCCTGGGGGCTTATGGCTACACCTTC; clone size: once; V gene: TRBV15; J gene: TRBJ1-2; D gene: .
CDR3 protein: CASSLPGADRGSPLHF; CDR3 DNA: TGTGCCAGCAGCCTACCTGGGGCGGACAGGGGTTCACCCCTCCACTTT; clone size: .; V gene: TRBV5-5; J gene: TRBJ1-6; D gene: TRBD1
CDR3 protein: CASGPDRERGNTIYF; CDR3 DNA: TGTGCCAGCGGACCAGACAGGGAGCGAGGAAACACCATATATTTT; clone size: .; V gene: TRBV7-9; J gene: TRBJ1-3; D gene: TRBD1
CDR3 protein: CASSMGDTLSTDTQYF; CDR3 DNA: TGTGCCAGTAGTATGGGGGACACCTTAAGCACAGATACGCAGTATTTT; clone size: once; V gene: TRBV19; J gene: TRBJ2-3; D gene: .
CDR3 protein: CATSRIAGASLQETQYF; CDR3 DNA: TGTGCCACCAGCAGGATAGCGGGGGCCAGTCTCCAAGAGACCCAGTACTTC; clone size: .; V gene: TRBV15; J gene: TRBJ2-5; D gene: TRBD2
CDR3 protein: CASSFGGGGQPQHF; CDR3 DNA: TGTGCCAGCAGTTTTGGAGGGGGCGGACAGCCCCAGCATTTT; clone size: .; V gene: TRBV28; J gene: TRBJ1-5; D gene: TRBD1
CDR3 protein: CASSYSGTGGGHEQFF; CDR3 DNA: TGTGCCAGCAGTTACTCGGGGACAGGGGGAGGGCATGAGCAGTTCTTC; clone size: once; V gene: TRBV6-5; J gene: TRBJ2-1; D gene: TRBD1
CDR3 protein: CASSWRGGLTDTQYF; CDR3 DNA: TGTGCCAGCAGTTGGCGGGGGGGCCTGACAGATACGCAGTATTTT; clone size: few; V gene: TRBV6-2/TRBV6-3; J gene: TRBJ2-3; D gene: TRBD2
CDR3 protein: CATSDFGRSAYEQYF; CDR3 DNA: TGTGCCACCAGTGATTTTGGCCGATCAGCCTACGAGCAGTACTTC; clone size: .; V gene: TRBV24-1; J gene: TRBJ2-7; D gene: .
CDR3 protein: CASRGRTEDNSPLHF; CDR3 DNA: TGTGCCAGCAGAGGCCGGACAGAAGATAATTCACCCCTCCACTTT; clone size: .; V gene: TRBV5-6; J gene: TRBJ1-6; D gene: .
CDR3 protein: CASSLNQQETQYF; CDR3 DNA: TGTGCCAGCAGTTTGAATCAGCAAGAGACCCAGTACTTC; clone size: few; V gene: TRBV12-3/TRBV12-4; J gene: TRBJ2-5; D gene: .
CDR3 protein: CSASGGGPETQYF; CDR3 DNA: TGCAGTGCTAGTGGCGGGGGGCCCGAGACCCAGTACTTC; clone size: .; V gene: TRBV20-1; J gene: TRBJ2-5; D gene: TRBD2
CDR3 protein: CASARGPDTQYF; CDR3 DNA: TGTGCCTCCGCCAGGGGGCCAGATACGCAGTATTTT; clone size: .; V gene: TRBV24-1; J gene: TRBJ2-3; D gene: TRBD1
CDR3 protein: CASSYFGGSGANVLTF; CDR3 DNA: TGTGCCAGCAGTTATTTCGGGGGTTCTGGGGCCAACGTCCTGACTTTC; clone size: .; V gene: TRBV6-5; J gene: TRBJ2-6; D gene: .
CDR3 protein: CASSPRRGSETQYF; CDR3 DNA: TGTGCCAGCTCACCGCGGCGGGGGTCAGAGACCCAGTACTTC; clone size: .; V gene: TRBV18; J gene: TRBJ2-5; D gene: TRBD2
CDR3 protein: CSVERVETQYF; CDR3 DNA: TGCAGCGTTGAGAGGGTAGAGACCCAGTACTTC; clone size: .; V gene: TRBV29-1; J gene: TRBJ2-5; D gene: .
CDR3 protein: CSVKGENEQYF; CDR3 DNA: TGCAGTGTCAAGGGGGAGAACGAGCAGTACTTC; clone size: .; V gene: TRBV20-1; J gene: TRBJ2-7; D gene: .
CDR3 protein: CAWSPMGGRGLSQPQHF; CDR3 DNA: TGTGCCTGGAGTCCTATGGGGGGAAGGGGGCTGAGTCAGCCCCAGCATTTT; clone size: .; V gene: TRBV30; J gene: TRBJ1-5; D gene: TRBD1
CDR3 protein: CASSQGQGFYEQYF; CDR3 DNA: TGTGCCAGTAGCCAGGGACAGGGTTTCTACGAGCAGTACTTC; clone size: .; V gene: TRBV19; J gene: TRBJ2-7; D gene: TRBD1
CDR3 protein: CASSLSRGNQPQHF; CDR3 DNA: TGTGCCAGCAGTTTATCGAGGGGCAATCAGCCCCAGCATTTT; clone size: .; V gene: TRBV27; J gene: TRBJ1-5; D gene: .
CDR3 protein: CASSLGRGQYQPQHF; CDR3 DNA: TGTGCCAGCAGCTTAGGGAGGGGTCAATATCAGCCCCAGCATTTT; clone size: .; V gene: TRBV7-2; J gene: TRBJ1-5; D gene: .
CDR3 protein: CSVLRGEKLFF; CDR3 DNA: TGCAGCGTTCTTAGGGGGGAAAAACTGTTTTTT; clone size: .; V gene: TRBV29-1; J gene: TRBJ1-4; D gene: .
CDR3 protein: CASQDSGQSPLHF; CDR3 DNA: TGCGCCAGCCAGGACAGTGGACAATCACCCCTCCACTTT; clone size: once; V gene: TRBV10-1; J gene: TRBJ1-6; D gene: .
CDR3 protein: CASSWTGGTEAFF; CDR3 DNA: TGTGCCAGCAGTTGGACAGGGGGCACTGAAGCTTTCTTT; clone size: .; V gene: TRBV27; J gene: TRBJ1-1; D gene: TRBD1
CDR3 protein: CASGQNTEAFF; CDR3 DNA: TGTGCCAGCGGGCAGAACACTGAAGCTTTCTTT; clone size: .; V gene: TRBV28; J gene: TRBJ1-1; D gene: .
CDR3 protein: CASSYLGRGETQYF; CDR3 DNA: TGTGCCAGCAGTTACTTGGGCAGGGGAGAGACCCAGTACTTC; clone size: .; V gene: TRBV6-2/TRBV6-3; J gene: TRBJ2-5; D gene: .
CDR3 protein: CASSSITGTGFYEQYF; CDR3 DNA: TGTGCCAGCAGTTCGATTACCGGGACAGGGTTCTACGAGCAGTACTTC; clone size: .; V gene: TRBV27; J gene: TRBJ2-7; D gene: TRBD1
CDR3 protein: CASSPGGIPYNEQFF; CDR3 DNA: TGTGCCAGCAGCCCAGGGGGAATTCCCTACAATGAGCAGTTCTTC; clone size: .; V gene: TRBV7-6; J gene: TRBJ2-1; D gene: TRBD1
CDR3 protein: CASSEHPWEGTYGYTF; CDR3 DNA: TGCGCCAGCAGTGAGCACCCTTGGGAGGGAACCTATGGCTACACCTTC; clone size: .; V gene: TRBV10-2; J gene: TRBJ1-2; D gene: .
CDR3 protein: CASSRGMSSTEAFF; CDR3 DNA: TGTGCCAGTAGTCGGGGAATGAGTTCCACTGAAGCTTTCTTT; clone size: .; V gene: TRBV19; J gene: TRBJ1-1; D gene: .
CDR3 protein: CASSVGREREKLFF; CDR3 DNA: TGTGCCAGCAGTGTAGGGAGGGAACGAGAAAAACTGTTTTTT; clone size: .; V gene: TRBV2; J gene: TRBJ1-4; D gene: .
CDR3 protein: CASSLLTGSVRGYTF; CDR3 DNA: TGTGCCAGCAGCCTACTAACAGGGTCAGTCAGGGGCTACACCTTC; clone size: .; V gene: TRBV3-1/TRBV3-2; J gene: TRBJ1-2; D gene: .
CDR3 protein: CASSPTGVSSYNEQFF; CDR3 DNA: TGTGCCAGCAGCCCTACCGGAGTGAGCTCCTACAATGAGCAGTTCTTC; clone size: .; V gene: TRBV5-4; J gene: TRBJ2-1; D gene: .
CDR3 protein: CASSIDRADTQYF; CDR3 DNA: TGTGCCAGTAGTATAGATCGGGCAGATACGCAGTATTTT; clone size: once; V gene: TRBV19; J gene: TRBJ2-3; D gene: .
CDR3 protein: CASSPWGGGSNQPQHF; CDR3 DNA: TGTGCCAGCAGCCCCTGGGGCGGAGGGAGCAATCAGCCCCAGCATTTT; clone size: .; V gene: TRBV7-2; J gene: TRBJ1-5; D gene: .
CDR3 protein: CSPRARDGYTF; CDR3 DNA: TGCAGTCCCCGCGCCAGGGATGGCTACACCTTC; clone size: .; V gene: TRBV20-1; J gene: TRBJ1-2; D gene: .
CDR3 protein: CASSQDTTSGGTDTQYF; CDR3 DNA: TGTGCCAGCAGCCAAGATACGACTAGCGGGGGCACAGATACGCAGTATTTT; clone size: .; V gene: TRBV3-1/TRBV3-2; J gene: TRBJ2-3; D gene: TRBD2
CDR3 protein: CASSLGTGSYYEQYF; CDR3 DNA: TGTGCCAGCAGCTTGGGGACAGGGTCATACTACGAGCAGTACTTC; clone size: .; V gene: TRBV5-8; J gene: TRBJ2-7; D gene: TRBD1
CDR3 protein: CASSLGRATQETQYF; CDR3 DNA: TGTGCCAGCAGCTTAGGTCGCGCAACCCAAGAGACCCAGTACTTC; clone size: .; V gene: TRBV7-8; J gene: TRBJ2-5; D gene: .
CDR3 protein: CASSLARDSRYEQYF; CDR3 DNA: TGTGCCAGCAGCTTAGCCCGGGACAGCCGGTACGAGCAGTACTTC; clone size: .; V gene: TRBV7-9; J gene: TRBJ2-7; D gene: TRBD1
CDR3 protein: CASSPSGQHSGNTIYF; CDR3 DNA: TGTGCCAGCTCACCCTCCGGACAGCACTCTGGAAACACCATATATTTT; clone size: .; V gene: TRBV18; J gene: TRBJ1-3; D gene: .
CDR3 protein: CASSDRTYGYTF; CDR3 DNA: TGCGCCAGCAGCGACAGGACCTATGGCTACACCTTC; clone size: .; V gene: TRBV4-1; J gene: TRBJ1-2; D gene: .
CDR3 protein: CASVGPPVETQYF; CDR3 DNA: TGTGCCAGCGTGGGCCCGCCCGTGGAGACCCAGTACTTC; clone size: .; V gene: TRBV6-5; J gene: TRBJ2-5; D gene: .
CDR3 protein: CASSLTGTSGGASDTQYF; CDR3 DNA: TGTGCCAGCAGCTTAACCGGGACTAGCGGGGGGGCATCAGATACGCAGTATTTT; clone size: once; V gene: TRBV7-2; J gene: TRBJ2-3; D gene: TRBD2
CDR3 protein: CASSQWGGSNLLRVFF; CDR3 DNA: TGTGCCAGCAGCCAGTGGGGGGGCTCCAACCTACTGAGGGTCTTCTTC; clone size: once; V gene: TRBV27; J gene: TRBJ2-1; D gene: .